These 20 T cell receptor beta chains share one sample of origin, sequenced in a study of T cell changes during pregnancy in multiple sclerosis. Clones were read by immunoSEQ multiplex PCR, and TCRdb kept only the in-frame ones, dropping some. Among approximately 97,000 clones listed, about nine tenths were seen once. The source material was peripheral blood, sampled in the second trimester of pregnancy. Every receptor here comes from a female donor in good health, enrolled as a control in a pregnancy study.

The V gene is TRBV4-1, the J gene TRBJ2-7, with D maybe TRBD2 (5 bases). CDR1 and CDR2 from the germline V gene are MGHRA and YSYEKL. This CDR3 contains 14 residues. V was shortened by 0 bases and J by 3 bases, with 9 bases between the two germline ends. Here the CDR3 DNA reads TGCGCCAGCAGCCAAGATTTAGCGTACTACGAGCAGTACTTC. Its protein product is CASSQDLAYYEQYF.

This clone has just one count. The CDR3: CASSLGQGYTGELFF. The CDR3 bases are TGCGCCAGCAGCTTGGGACAGGGCTACACCGGGGAGCTGTTTTTT. The V call is TRBV5-1, the J call TRBJ2-2, with 7 bases identical to TRBD1. Germline values: CDR1 SGHRS, CDR2 YFSETQ. The CDR3 is 15 amino acids. The ends lost 0 bases at V and 3 bases at J; junction bases unmatched: 2. The full variable domain, in which reference TRBV5-1 and TRBJ2-2 provide the parts outside the CDR3, is KAGVTQTPRYLIKTRGQQVTLSCSPISGHRSVSWYQQTPGQGLQFLFEYFSETQRNKGNFPGRFSGRQFSNSRSEMNVSTLELGDSALYLCASSLGQGYTGELFFGEGSRLTVL.

J is TRBJ2-7 and V is TRBV4-1; D gene ambiguous. Germline V gene sequence: CDR1 MGHRA, CDR2 YSYEKL. This CDR3 spans 15 amino acids. V lost 1 base and J 3 bases, leaving 13 bases between the germline ends. The chain's CDR3 is CASSQGSVLGYEQYF. The CDR3 nucleotides are TGCGCCAGCAGCCAAGGATCGGTCCTAGGCTACGAGCAGTACTTC.

The chain couples TRBV9 to TRBJ2-7; maybe TRBD2 (6 bases). This CDR3 has 16 amino acids. The V end lost 0 bases, the J end lost 1 base, and 14 bases lay between the germline ends. Germline values: CDR1 SGDLS, CDR2 YYNGEE. CDR3 region: CASSVEVGGSSYEQYF. DNA of the CDR3: TGTGCCAGCAGCGTAGAGGTGGGGGGTAGTTCCTACGAGCAGTACTTC. Using reference TRBV9 and TRBJ2-7 for the parts outside the CDR3, the full variable domain is DSGVTQTPKHLITATGQRVTLRCSPRSGDLSVYWYQQSLDQGLQFLIQYYNGEERAKGNILERFSAQQFPDLHSELNLSSLELGDSALYFCASSVEVGGSSYEQYFGPGTRLTVT.

The rearrangement joins TRBV7-2 to TRBJ2-1; possibly TRBD2 for D (7 bases). V was clipped by 5 bases and J by 4 bases, with 12 bases between them. The CDR3 contains 14 residues. Germline V gene lookup returns CDR1 SGHTA and CDR2 FQGNSA. The CDR3 is CASSEQGGYNEQFF. The CDR3 DNA sequence: TGTGCCAGCAGCGAACAGGGAGGGTACAATGAGCAGTTCTTC. Supplemented by reference TRBV7-2 and TRBJ2-1, the full variable domain reads GAGVSQSPSNKVTEKGKDVELRCDPISGHTALYWYRQSLGQGLEFLIYFQGNSAPDKSGLPSDRFSAERTGGSVSTLTIQRTQQEDSAVYLCASSEQGGYNEQFFGPGTRLTVL.

The V and J genes are TRBV4-1 and TRBJ2-7; a possible D gene is TRBD2 (5 bases). This CDR3 is 15 amino acids long. Trimming pared 1 base from V and 0 bases from J, leaving 10 bases between. CDR1 and CDR2 (germline): MGHRA, YSYEKL. This CDR3 is CASSQVIGSSYEQYF. The CDR3 coding sequence is TGCGCCAGCAGCCAAGTGATTGGGAGCTCCTACGAGCAGTACTTC.

J is TRBJ2-7 and V is TRBV4-1; a weak D match, TRBD2 (6 bases). In germline, CDR1 is MGHRA, CDR2 YSYEKL. This CDR3 comprises 15 residues. The V gene lost 2 bases and the J gene lost 1 base, with 12 bases spanning the gap. This chain's CDR3 is CASSQYSGRSYEQYF. CDR3 sequence (DNA): TGCGCCAGCAGCCAATATAGCGGTAGGTCCTACGAGCAGTACTTC.

This clone has just one count. The chain joins TRBV30 to TRBJ1-2; 7 bases fit TRBD1. CDR3 length: 13 residues. Trimming took 1 base from V and 6 from J; bases not matched to a gene: 5. CDR1 is GTSNPN, CDR2 SVGIG, per germline (reference sequence). The CDR3 loop reads CAWSGGGENGYTF. As DNA, the CDR3 is TGTGCCTGGAGTGGAGGGGGCGAAAATGGCTACACCTTC. The variable domain in full, with the rest retrieved from reference TRBV30 and TRBJ1-2, is SQTIHQWPATLVQPVGSPLSLECTVEGTSNPNLYWYRQAAGRGLQLLFYSVGIGQISSEVPQNLSASRPQDRQFILSSKKLLLSDSGFYLCAWSGGGENGYTFGSGTRLTVV.

Points on this clone: Germline is not matched at one junction end, which may reflect a read error. The V gene is TRBV6-1, the J gene TRBJ2-7, with 10 bases aligning to TRBD1. The CDR3 consists of 11 residues. CDR1 is MNHNS, CDR2 SASEGT, per germline. The CDR3 nucleotides are TGTGCCAGCAGTGGGTGGGACAGGGGAGACTTC. Its protein is CASSGWDRGDF.

This clone was counted a single time. CDR3 in DNA: TGCGCCAGCAGCTTGGAGTTCGGGCTAGCGGGGGGGCGGGACACAGATACGCAGTATTTT. Amino acids: CASSLEFGLAGGRDTDTQYF. V gene TRBV5-1 combines with J gene TRBJ2-3; TRBD2 agrees at 12 bases. After removal of 0 bases from V and 2 bases from J, the junction contained 13 bases not matched to a gene. CDR1 SGHRS and CDR2 YFSETQ come from the germline V gene. The CDR3 covers 20 residues.

Concerning this clone: The junction differs from germline at one of its ends, possibly a read error. CDR3 DNA: TGTGCCAGTACCGGACAGGGTTCACGCCGTGTTGTCTTC. Its protein is CASTGQGSRRVVF. This chain links TRBV19 with TRBJ2-7; 8 positions agree with TRBD1. The CDR3 has 13 amino acids. The germline V gene has CDR1 LNHDA and CDR2 SQIVND (reference sequence). The whole variable domain, remainder taken from reference TRBV19 and TRBJ2-7, is DGGITQSPKYLFRKEGQNVTLSCEQNLNHDAMYWYRQDPGQGLRLIYYSQIVNDFQKGDIAEGYSVSREKKESFPLTVTSAQKNPTAFYLCASTGQGSRRVVFGPGTRLTVT.

This clone was observed a few times. The chain is built from TRBV6-5 and TRBJ1-6, with D possibly matching TRBD1 (5 bases). The CDR3 extends over 16 amino acids. Germline V gives CDR1 MNHEY, CDR2 SVGAGI. The V and J ends lost 2 bases and 7 bases respectively, with 15 bases between them. The CDR3 coding sequence is TGTGCCAGCAGTTACACGCGCCCCGGGGGGAATTCACCCCTCCACTTT. Its translation: CASSYTRPGGNSPLHF.

The chain links TRBV5-1 to TRBJ2-6, with 8 nucleotides matching TRBD1. This CDR3 contains 18 residues. V dropped 4 bases and J dropped 0; count of bases not matched to a gene: 9. The germline CDR1 and CDR2 sequences are SGHRS and YFSETQ. The CDR3: CASSLLGTGYSGANVLTF. CDR3 coding DNA: TGCGCCAGCAGCCTCCTCGGGACAGGATACTCTGGGGCCAACGTCCTGACTTTC.

The V gene is TRBV19, the J gene TRBJ1-2, with D tentatively TRBD1 (5 bases). The V end was cut by 3 bases, the J end by 1 base, with 6 bases between. The CDR3 runs 13 residues. Germline assignment: CDR1 LNHDA and CDR2 SQIVND (reference sequence). The CDR3 bases are TGTGCCAGTAGTATTCAGGGTAACTATGGCTACACCTTC. Amino acids: CASSIQGNYGYTF.

The chain uses TRBV7-8 and TRBJ2-3, with a tentative D call TRBD1 (6 bases). Trimming left V 6 bases short and J 3 bases short, with 37 bases between. The CDR3 is 22 residues long. CDR1 is SGHVS and CDR2 is FQNEAQ in the germline V gene. The CDR3, as DNA: TGTGCCAGCAGTTACCGGACAGAGCCCCTAACACACAGCACGCGAGGGACAGATACGCAGTATTTT. Amino acid sequence: CASSYRTEPLTHSTRGTDTQYF.

This sequence joins TRBV6-1 and TRBJ2-1, with TRBD1 identical over 8 bases. CDR1 and CDR2 from the germline V gene are MNHNS and SASEGT. The junction had 11 bases not matched to a gene; V was cut back by 4 bases and J by 9 bases. The CDR3 contains 15 residues. The DNA of the CDR3 is TGTGCCAGCAGTGGGACAGGGCGGGTTCTCGGTGAGCAGTTCTTC. It is translated as CASSGTGRVLGEQFF.

The chain couples TRBV7-2 to TRBJ1-1, with 7 bases lining up with TRBD1. Germline V CDR1 and CDR2: SGHTA, FQGNSA. This CDR3 has 13 residues. Trimming removed 3 bases from V and 5 bases from J; junction bases left unmatched: 3. The CDR3 nucleotides are TGTGCCAGCAGCTTCACAGGGGTAACTGAAGCTTTCTTT. Its translation is CASSFTGVTEAFF.

The V gene is TRBV7-2, the J gene TRBJ2-1; TRBD2 matches 7 bases. Germline CDR1 SGHTA, CDR2 FQGNSA. V lost 0 bases to trimming and J lost 7 bases; unmatched junction nucleotides: 3. The length of the CDR3 is 14 residues. CDR3 DNA sequence: TGTGCCAGCAGCTTAGCAAGCGGGAATAATGAGCAGTTCTTC. Translation: CASSLASGNNEQFF.

This chain connects TRBV18 to TRBJ2-1; TRBD2 aligns across 7 bases. Per the germline V gene, CDR1 is KGHSH and CDR2 is LQKENI. V shed 4 bases and J 9 bases; nucleotides not matched to a gene: 9. CDR3 length equals 14 residues. DNA for the CDR3: TGTGCCAGCTCACTGGGACTAAGGGTCGGTGAGCAGTTCTTC. Amino acids: CASSLGLRVGEQFF.

The rearrangement links TRBV5-4 to TRBJ2-3; 9 nucleotides align to TRBD1. Trimming at V came to 3 bases and at J to 3 bases, leaving 14 bases not matched to a gene. The CDR3 consists of 18 residues. CDR1 is SGHNT, CDR2 YYREEE, per germline (reference sequence). The CDR3 nucleotides read TGTGCCAGCAGCTCCCCCCCGGGACAGGGAATGGGAACAGATACGCAGTATTTT. Its translation is CASSSPPGQGMGTDTQYF.